The clone carrying this T cell receptor (beta chain) has just one count. Its antigen remains unidentified. Per germline, CDR1 MNHEY and CDR2 SMNVEV (reference sequence). V lost 5 bases and J lost 6; bases outside the gene matches: 6. This CDR3 has 14 residues. These data originate in a study of cytomegalovirus exposure and HLA in healthy donors. This PCR relied on a set of 60 Vbeta primers and 13 Jbeta primers. The protocol was immunoSEQ multiplex PCR, while the TCRdb copy is restricted to in-frame clones and leaves out a portion. The sample has about 190,000 clones, 65% to 90% seen once. General study points: TRBV6-2, TRBV6-3 and some other V segments were excluded as indistinguishable. Reports showed the classifier diagnosing cytomegalovirus status with high specificity and sensitivity.

This chain connects TRBV27 to TRBJ2-7, with TRBD1 matching 11 bases. The sample consisted of PBMCs. The receptor was isolated from a man aged 40-55 years in good health and CMV-seropositive. The CDR3 nucleotides are TGTGCCAGCAGTCCATGGACAGGGGGCTCCGAGCAGTACTTC. Translation gives CASSPWTGGSEQYF.